In this sample, the clone carrying this T cell receptor (beta chain) turned up a few times. The data were obtained in a study of response to subunit inactivated influenza vaccine. One entry per CDR3 protein results from TCRdb running MiXCR on the RT-PCR reads. Of approximately 480,000 distinct CDR3 sequences in the sample, over 9.5% were seen once. Germline CDR1 is SGHAT and CDR2 is FQNNGV. V dropped 5 bases and J dropped 3; count of bases not matched to a gene: 19. This CDR3 comprises 19 residues. This TCR came from a man aged 45 to 65 who received an inactivated influenza vaccine. The sample in question was PBMCs from blood, obtained around seven weeks after vaccination. The chain carries TRBV11-2 and TRBJ2-5, with 9 bases fitting TRBD2. The CDR3 sequence: CASSPVFAGGGNRKETQYF. The CDR3, as DNA: TGTGCCAGCAGCCCCGTGTTCGCGGGAGGGGGAAATCGGAAAGAGACCCAGTACTTC.